This T cell receptor (beta chain) was captured in a study of post-analysis software for immune sequencing data. Study-wide results and caveats: Elevated frequency relative to controls characterized 4 or 5 TRBV segments in patients, TRBV5-6, TRBV5-1 and TRBV20-1 among them. Multiple sclerosis was associated with a significant reduction in normalized Chao1 diversity relative to controls.

Presence of unique molecular identifiers characterized the TCR beta cDNA libraries. MiXCR was run by TCRdb on the PCR reads, yielding one entry per CDR3 protein. The sample includes about 540,000 distinct CDR3 sequences, less than 40% seen only once; the top ten take approximately 6%. For this clonotype: The target antigen is unknown.

With 1 base clipped from V and 1 base from J, the junction kept 6 bases outside the gene matches. CDR1 SQVTM and CDR2 ANQGSEA come from the germline V gene. The CDR3 has 16 residues. This chain connects TRBV29-1 to TRBJ2-3; 9 bases are shared with TRBD2. The sample was blood. The sequence derives from a girl aged 2 to 17 with multiple sclerosis. CDR3 bases: TGCAGCGTTGAAGTCCAGCGGGGGGCCGGCACAGATACGCAGTATTTT. Translated, it gives CSVEVQRGAGTDTQYF.